This TCR beta chain is drawn from a study of blood T cell repertoires in COVID-19. The V end lost 7 bases, the J end lost 0 bases, and 14 bases lay between the germline ends. Germline values: CDR1 SNHLY, CDR2 FYNNEI. The CDR3 runs 15 residues. TCRdb's table, derived via immunoSEQ multiplex PCR, lists solely in-frame clones and lacks some. The sample contains a few hundred thousand clones, about 89% of which appear only once. The sequencing sample was made of peripheral blood. This chain links TRBV2 with TRBJ2-3; a possible D gene is TRBD2 (5 bases). The receptor was isolated from a woman aged 45-65 years who had recovered from COVID-19. In DNA form, the CDR3 reads TGTGCCAGCACCCGAGAGGGTGGTAGCACAGATACGCAGTATTTT. It translates to CASTREGGSTDTQYF.